The T cell receptor (beta chain) under discussion was sequenced for a study of blood T cell repertoires in COVID-19. This clone has only one observation. Between the trimmed V and J ends, which lost 5 bases and 6 bases, there was a span of 13 bases. The germline V gene has CDR1 SNHLY and CDR2 FYNNEI. This CDR3 region has 13 residues. The assay was immunoSEQ multiplex PCR, and TCRdb's table has in-frame clones only and misses some. The data hold tens of thousands of clones, with 84% observed a single time. The chain has TRBV2 and TRBJ1-1; a possible D gene is TRBD1 (6 bases). Specimen: peripheral blood. The sequence was obtained from a man in his fifties or sixties with acute or convalescent COVID-19. CDR3 nucleotides: TGTGCCAGCAGTTTGGGACAAGGATCTGAAGCTTTCTTT. Encoded protein: CASSLGQGSEAFF.